The 11 T cell receptor beta chains in this list originate from one sample, sequenced in a study of cytomegalovirus exposure and HLA in healthy donors. 60 Vbeta and 13 Jbeta primers were used in PCR. Profiling relied on immunoSEQ multiplex PCR, and the TCRdb table lists in-frame clones only, not all of them. This sample has approximately 260,000 clones, with roughly four fifths found just once. Sequenced material: PBMCs. These receptors were taken from a woman in her thirties or forties in good health and CMV-seropositive.

This clone was seen at least ten times. The chain carries TRBV1 and TRBJ2-3; the DNA was not compared with TRBD2, the D call given in the table. TRBV1 is deemed a pseudogene. The CDR3 is 14 amino acids. Written as DNA, the CDR3 is TGCACCAGCAGCCAAGTGGCCGGGACAGATACGCAGTATTTT. Protein: CTSSQVAGTDTQYF.

J is TRBJ1-2 and V is TRBV18; 7 nucleotides align to TRBD1. V gave up 5 bases and J gave up 10 bases; unmatched junction bases: 13. CDR1 and CDR2 from the germline V gene are KGHSH and LQKENI. The CDR3 loop spans 14 amino acids. For the CDR3, the DNA is TGTGCCAGCTCATTCGACAGGGCTTCAAGTGACTACACCTTC. Protein product: CASSFDRASSDYTF.

This chain uses TRBV5-4 with TRBJ1-1; the D is unclear. Per germline, CDR1 SGHNT and CDR2 YYREEE (reference sequence). The V and J ends lost 3 bases and 2 bases respectively, with 11 bases between them. The CDR3 spans 14 residues. The DNA of the CDR3 is TGTGCCAGCAGCTCGGAACACAGAAACACTGAAGCTTTCTTT. Its translation: CASSSEHRNTEAFF.

This rearrangement joins TRBV9 to TRBJ2-5; possible D gene TRBD1, 6 bases. The V and J ends lost 0 bases and 5 bases respectively, with 14 bases between them. The CDR3 has 15 residues. Germline V gene sequence: CDR1 SGDLS, CDR2 YYNGEE. The CDR3 DNA reads TGTGCCAGCAGCGTAGAGGGGGACAAGAGGGAGACCCAGTACTTC. Protein sequence: CASSVEGDKRETQYF.

The gene calls are TRBV27 and TRBJ2-7; unclear D gene. Germline-derived CDR1 and CDR2 are MNHEY and SMNVEV (reference sequence). The CDR3 sequence is 10 residues long. V was trimmed by 11 bases and J by 3 bases, leaving 8 bases between them. The chain's CDR3 is CAAGSYEQYF. CDR3 bases: TGTGCCGCAGGAAGCTACGAGCAGTACTTC.

V usage is TRBV5-8 and J usage is TRBJ2-1; D is perhaps TRBD1 (6 bases). The CDR3 sequence is 15 residues long. V gave up 0 bases and J gave up 6 bases, with 13 bases separating them. CDR1 and CDR2 (germline): SGHTS, YDEGEE. Here the CDR3 DNA reads TGTGCCAGCAGCTTGGCCGGGAACAGGGTCAATGAGCAGTTCTTC. This encodes CASSLAGNRVNEQFF.

This rearrangement joins TRBV28 to TRBJ1-5, with 11 bases fitting TRBD1. The CDR3 has 15 residues. Germline V lookup: CDR1 MDHEN, CDR2 SYDVKM. The ends lost 6 bases at V and 2 bases at J; junction bases unmatched: 3. CDR3 sequence (DNA): TGTGCCAGCAGCGGGACAGGGGGTGGCAATCAGCCCCAGCATTTT. Translated: CASSGTGGGNQPQHF.

The chain recombines TRBV28 with TRBJ1-2; D may be TRBD1 (6 bases). CDR1 and CDR2 from the germline V gene are MDHEN and SYDVKM. This CDR3 spans 16 amino acids. Trimming pared 7 bases from V and 4 bases from J, leaving 22 bases between. CDR3 DNA sequence: TGTGCCAGCATCAGAGGGGGGGCCGCCGCAGGCTATGGCTACACCTTC. This codes for CASIRGGAAAGYGYTF.

The chain links TRBV29-1 to TRBJ2-1, with 10 bases that match TRBD2. CDR1 and CDR2 from the germline V gene are SQVTM and ANQGSEA. The CDR3 consists of 16 residues. The V segment lost 6 bases and the J segment 1 base; nucleotides outside the gene matches: 9. CDR3 nucleotide sequence: TGCAGCGTGACCGCTAGCGGGAGTATATCCTACAATGAGCAGTTCTTC. This codes for CSVTASGSISYNEQFF.

The chain carries TRBV5-4 and TRBJ1-1; maybe TRBD1 (5 bases). Looked up from germline, CDR1 is SGHNT and CDR2 is YYREEE (reference sequence). Trimming took off 2 bases at V and 0 bases at J, with 11 bases between the two ends. CDR3 length: 15 amino acids. The CDR3 protein is CASSLKDTMNTEAFF. In DNA, the CDR3 is TGTGCCAGCAGCTTAAAGGACACGATGAACACTGAAGCTTTCTTT.

The rearrangement links TRBV7-9 to TRBJ2-3; TRBD2 aligns across 14 bases. Losses at the gene ends were 10 bases for V and 6 bases for J; bases not matched to a gene: 12. The CDR3 extends over 16 amino acids. Germline V gives CDR1 SEHNR, CDR2 FQNEAQ (reference sequence). CDR3 sequence (DNA): TGTGCCACCCTCGCGACTAGCGGGAGGGCCGGGGATACGCAGTATTTT. Residues: CATLATSGRAGDTQYF.